This TCR beta chain stems from a study of blood T cell repertoires in COVID-19. Germline V lookup: CDR1 SGHKS, CDR2 YYEKEE (reference sequence). V dropped 1 base and J dropped 4 bases, with 5 bases sitting between them. There are 13 residues in the CDR3. Only in-frame clones appear in the TCRdb table, and some are missing; sequencing was by immunoSEQ multiplex PCR. The sample holds 210,000 or so clones, approximately 80% seen once. The sequence derives from a man aged 30 to 45 with acute COVID-19. The sequenced sample consisted of PBMCs or T cells enriched from blood (not recorded which). This chain links TRBV5-5 with TRBJ1-4; no firm D call. CDR3: CASSLSLNEKLFF. The DNA for the CDR3 is TGTGCCAGCAGCTTGTCTCTTAATGAAAAACTGTTTTTT.